The 30 T cell receptor beta chains below come from one sample, sequenced in a study of T cells in Graves' hyperthyroidism and ophthalmopathy. There were TCR beta CDR3 regions amplified from RNA transcripts. When the TCR CDR3 underwent first-round RT-PCR, the HTBI primer set was used. Via MiXCR, TCRdb re-called the multiplex PCR reads, giving one row per CDR3 protein. Among about 700,000 distinct CDR3 sequences listed, 45% were seen once. Sequenced: peripheral blood or thyroid tissue (not recorded which). These receptors were collected from an adult man with Graves' disease, either hyperthyroidism or ophthalmopathy (not recorded which).

This clonotype has only a few counts. The genes are TRBV12-3 or TRBV12-4 and TRBJ2-6; tentatively, D is TRBD1 or TRBD2 (5 bases each). This CDR3 region has 15 residues. The germline V and J ends were trimmed by 2 bases and 2 bases, with 7 bases remaining between them. The CDR3 nucleotides read TGTGCCAGCAGTTTATGGGGGACTGGGGCCAACGTCCTGACTTTC. Translating gives CASSLWGTGANVLTF.

This clonotype was seen a single time. This chain uses TRBV25-1 with TRBJ1-6; tentatively, D is TRBD1 (6 bases). The V end lost 4 bases, the J end lost 7 bases, and 8 bases lay between the germline ends. Germline V gene data show CDR1 as MGHDK and CDR2 as SYGVNS. CDR3 length: 13 residues. The CDR3 DNA sequence: TGTGCCAGCAGTGGGGGGCAGAATTCACCCCTCCACTTT. Translated: CASSGGQNSPLHF.

The genes are TRBV7-8 and TRBJ2-2; D possibly corresponds to TRBD2 (5 bases). V was cut by 1 base and J by 8 bases, with 11 bases left in between. From germline, CDR1 is SGHVS and CDR2 FQNEAQ. The CDR3 extends over 14 amino acids. CDR3 nucleotides: TGTGCCAGCAGCTTAGACGGGGTGATTGGGGAGCTGTTTTTT. Protein sequence: CASSLDGVIGELFF.

This chain joins TRBV10-3 and TRBJ1-5; D ambiguous. V was cut by 3 bases and J by 5 bases, with 5 bases left in between. CDR1 ENHRY and CDR2 SYGVKD come from the germline V gene. This CDR3 comprises 12 residues. CDR3 sequence (DNA): TGTGCCATCAGTGACCAGTATCAGCCCCAGCATTTT. Its protein product is CAISDQYQPQHF.

This clonotype has only a few counts. This chain connects TRBV20-1 to TRBJ2-7; D could derive from TRBD1 or TRBD2 (5 bases each). Trimming pared 6 bases from V and 2 bases from J, leaving 23 bases between. CDR1 and CDR2 (germline): DFQATT, SNEGSKA (reference sequence). The CDR3 contains 16 residues. Here the CDR3 reads CSASDPQPGTTYEQYF. CDR3 bases: TGCAGTGCCAGCGACCCCCAGCCAGGGACCACCTACGAGCAGTACTTC.

In this sample, this clonotype turned up many times. This chain connects TRBV12-3 or TRBV12-4 to TRBJ1-2; D perhaps matches TRBD1 (5 bases). The CDR3 sequence is 13 residues long. V was pared by 6 bases and J by 8 bases, with 16 bases between. This CDR3 is CASSPQGLGGYTF. The CDR3 DNA is TGTGCCAGCAGCCCTCAGGGTTTAGGGGGCTACACCTTC.

V usage is TRBV7-9 and J usage is TRBJ2-7, with a tentative D call TRBD2 (5 bases). The CDR3 totals 13 residues. Germline V gene lookup returns CDR1 SEHNR and CDR2 FQNEAQ (reference sequence). Trimming took 3 bases from V and 4 from J, leaving 10 bases between them. The DNA for the CDR3 is TGTGCCAGCAGCTTCCTCGGGGAATACGAGCAGTACTTC. Translation gives CASSFLGEYEQYF.

This chain uses TRBV25-1 with TRBJ1-2, with 7 bases that match TRBD1. Germline V CDR1 and CDR2: MGHDK, SYGVNS. V lost 7 bases, J lost 5 bases, and 4 bases stayed unmatched. CDR3 length: 12 amino acids. CDR3 nucleotides: TGTGCCAGCAAGGGGGACAGATATGGCTACACCTTC. Its translation is CASKGDRYGYTF.

This clonotype was seen repeatedly, ten times or more. V usage is TRBV2 and J usage is TRBJ1-6, with a possible D match to TRBD1 (6 bases). Per the germline V gene, CDR1 is SNHLY and CDR2 is FYNNEI. V shed 3 bases and J shed 12 bases, with 18 bases lying between them. The CDR3 consists of 15 residues. The CDR3 DNA reads TGTGCCAGCAGTGATGGGGGGGCGGCGTGGGGACCCCTCCACTTT. It specifies CASSDGGAAWGPLHF.

This clonotype was seen more than once but under ten times. V usage is TRBV7-8 and J usage is TRBJ1-4, with 7 bases that match TRBD1. Germline V gene data show CDR1 as SGHVS and CDR2 as FQNEAQ. This CDR3 spans 14 amino acids. The V and J ends lost 6 bases and 8 bases, in that order; junction bases with no gene match: 9. The CDR3 is CASSPEGAREKLFF. DNA of the CDR3: TGTGCCAGCAGTCCCGAGGGGGCAAGGGAAAAACTGTTTTTT.

The count of this clonotype is one. V gene TRBV2 combines with J gene TRBJ2-7; D is perhaps TRBD1 or TRBD2 (5 bases each). Trimming removed 2 bases from V and 6 bases from J, with 23 bases in between. Per the germline V gene, CDR1 is SNHLY and CDR2 is FYNNEI. The CDR3 has 17 residues. The DNA of the CDR3 is TGTGCCAGCAGTGAACAGCTGGGACCAGGAGGCATTGCCGAGCAGTACTTC. Translated, it gives CASSEQLGPGGIAEQYF. Using reference TRBV2 and TRBJ2-7 for the parts outside the CDR3, the full variable domain is EPEVTQTPSHQVTQMGQEVILRCVPISNHLYFYWYRQILGQKVEFLVSFYNNEISEKSEIFDDQFSVERPDGSNFTLKIRSTKLEDSAMYFCASSEQLGPGGIAEQYFGPGTRLTVT.

The sample holds a few counts of this clonotype. This rearrangement joins TRBV9 to TRBJ2-5; perhaps TRBD1 as D (6 bases). There are 14 residues in the CDR3. Trimming stripped 0 bases from V and 5 bases from J, with 11 bases between. Germline CDR1 is SGDLS and CDR2 is YYNGEE. This CDR3 is CASSVEGTGETQYF. CDR3 coding DNA: TGTGCCAGCAGCGTAGAAGGAACAGGGGAGACCCAGTACTTC. Full variable domain (rest looked up from reference TRBV9 and TRBJ2-5): DSGVTQTPKHLITATGQRVTLRCSPRSGDLSVYWYQQSLDQGLQFLIQYYNGEERAKGNILERFSAQQFPDLHSELNLSSLELGDSALYFCASSVEGTGETQYFGPGTRLLVL.

This clonotype was recorded at least ten times. Here the CDR3 DNA reads TGTGCCAGCAGCTTAGCAACGGGTGCAGGCTACACCTTC. Its protein is CASSLATGAGYTF. The chain combines TRBV7-2 with TRBJ1-2, with D uncertain. Germline CDR1 is SGHTA and CDR2 is FQGNSA. Trimming removed 0 bases at V and 8 bases at J, with 10 bases between. The CDR3 extends over 13 amino acids.

CDR3 region: CASSISGTGYEKLFF. The CDR3 DNA sequence: TGTGCCAGCAGCATATCCGGGACAGGTTACGAAAAACTGTTTTTT. V usage is TRBV7-9 and J usage is TRBJ1-4, with TRBD1 matching 8 bases. This CDR3 contains 15 residues. The germline gives CDR1 SEHNR, CDR2 FQNEAQ (reference sequence). V was clipped by 5 bases and J by 8 bases; unmatched bases: 10.

This clonotype was seen repeatedly, ten times or more. This chain connects TRBV15 to TRBJ1-2; no reliable D call. V was cut by 3 bases and J by 4 bases, with 9 bases left in between. The CDR3 runs 13 residues. Germline V gives CDR1 LNHNV, CDR2 YYDKDF (reference sequence). The CDR3 DNA is TGTGCCACCAGCAGCCTGGACGGCTATGGCTACACCTTC. Translation gives CATSSLDGYGYTF.

The chain is built from TRBV9 and TRBJ2-5; 7 bases fit TRBD1. The CDR3 has 14 residues. Germline loops: CDR1 SGDLS, CDR2 YYNGEE. J was trimmed by 5 bases and V by 3 bases; bases with no gene match: 7. This CDR3 is CASSDRGAGETQYF. The CDR3 bases are TGTGCCAGCAGCGACAGGGGCGCCGGGGAGACCCAGTACTTC.

This clonotype was seen many times. DNA of the CDR3: TGCAGCGTTGAAAAAGGGGGGAACACTGAAGCTTTCTTT. Translating gives CSVEKGGNTEAFF. The chain joins TRBV29-1 to TRBJ1-1; possibly TRBD1 for D (6 bases). This CDR3 is built from 13 residues. Germline V lookup: CDR1 SQVTM, CDR2 ANQGSEA. V lost 2 bases to trimming and J lost 1 base, with 8 bases between them.

This chain joins TRBV29-1 and TRBJ1-4; 8 nucleotides line up with TRBD1. This CDR3 contains 15 residues. Germline lookup yields CDR1 SQVTM and CDR2 ANQGSEA. J lost 7 bases, V lost 3 bases, and 10 bases had no gene match. The CDR3 nucleotides read TGCAGCGTTGAGCACGCCGGGACAGGTCCTGAAAAACTGTTTTTT. This sequence encodes CSVEHAGTGPEKLFF.

The chain carries TRBV24-1 and TRBJ2-1; a weak D match, TRBD2 (6 bases). Germline loops: CDR1 KGHDR, CDR2 SFDVKD. This CDR3 comprises 15 residues. V shed 2 bases and J shed 2 bases, with 9 bases lying between them. CDR3 protein: CATSDYGGPYNEQFF. CDR3 coding DNA: TGTGCCACCAGTGATTACGGGGGACCCTACAATGAGCAGTTCTTC.

Many counts were recorded for this clonotype. The chain couples TRBV29-1 to TRBJ2-5; D is perhaps TRBD2 (5 bases). The germline gives CDR1 SQVTM, CDR2 ANQGSEA. The CDR3 consists of 13 residues. V gave up 6 bases and J gave up 4 bases, with 15 bases separating them. CDR3 sequence (DNA): TGCAGCGTCGCCGCGACTATTGGAGAGACCCAGTACTTC. Its translation: CSVAATIGETQYF.

The V call is TRBV25-1, the J call TRBJ2-5; maybe TRBD2 (6 bases). Trimming shortened V by 4 bases and J by 5 bases, and 17 bases separated the two germline ends. Germline lookup yields CDR1 MGHDK and CDR2 SYGVNS. The CDR3 spans 15 residues. DNA of the CDR3: TGTGCCAGCAGTGCTAGAGCGGGCCTACGCGAGACCCAGTACTTC. This codes for CASSARAGLRETQYF.

The chain joins TRBV9 to TRBJ2-7; tentative D call: TRBD1 (5 bases). This CDR3 spans 14 amino acids. Germline loops: CDR1 SGDLS, CDR2 YYNGEE. The germline V and J ends were trimmed by 0 bases and 3 bases, with 10 bases remaining between them. The CDR3 DNA follows: TGTGCCAGCAGCGTAGGGCAGGGATACTACGAGCAGTACTTC. This sequence encodes CASSVGQGYYEQYF.

This rearrangement joins TRBV7-8 to TRBJ2-5; D is unclear. The CDR3 runs to 15 residues. Germline V gives CDR1 SGHVS, CDR2 FQNEAQ. V was cut by 3 bases and J by 2 bases, with 13 bases left in between. The DNA for the CDR3 is TGTGCCAGCAGCTTGGGGTACGGCCTACAAGAGACCCAGTACTTC. Residues: CASSLGYGLQETQYF.

The gene calls are TRBV10-3 and TRBJ1-1; D gene ambiguous. Germline CDR1 reads ENHRY; CDR2 reads SYGVKD. There are 13 residues in the CDR3. V gave up 10 bases and J gave up 1 base, with 13 bases separating them. CDR3 sequence reads: CASLRMANTEAFF. CDR3 coding DNA: TGTGCCAGCCTACGGATGGCGAACACTGAAGCTTTCTTT.

The chain couples TRBV11-2 to TRBJ1-4, with D perhaps TRBD1 (5 bases). The V gene lost 11 bases and the J gene lost 8 bases, with 21 bases spanning the gap. The CDR3 spans 14 residues. Germline values: CDR1 SGHAT, CDR2 FQNNGV. CDR3 DNA: TGTGCCTGGAGTGTTGCCAGGGCCGTCGAAAAACTGTTTTTT. This translates into CAWSVARAVEKLFF.

At least ten counts were recorded for this clonotype. V is TRBV7-8 and J is TRBJ1-2; no reliable D call. CDR3 size: 14 residues. CDR1 SGHVS and CDR2 FQNEAQ come from the germline V gene. The ends were cut back, 0 bases at V and 6 bases at J, with 11 bases in the middle. CDR3 region: CASSLAWGSHGYTF. CDR3 nucleotide sequence: TGTGCCAGCAGCTTAGCGTGGGGAAGCCATGGCTACACCTTC.

This clonotype was picked up a small number of times. The chain combines TRBV6-1 with TRBJ1-3; TRBD1 aligns across 9 bases. The CDR3 contains 16 residues. From germline, CDR1 is MNHNS and CDR2 SASEGT. The J segment lost 1 base and the V segment lost 5 bases, leaving 6 bases of the junction unmatched. The CDR3: CASSYPQGASGNTIYF. Written as DNA, the CDR3 is TGTGCCAGCAGTTACCCACAGGGGGCATCTGGAAACACCATATATTTT.

This clonotype has at least ten counts. The chain couples TRBV7-9 to TRBJ2-7; D unclear. V was shortened by 4 bases and J by 6 bases, with 7 bases between the two germline ends. The germline gives CDR1 SEHNR, CDR2 FQNEAQ (reference sequence). This CDR3 has 11 residues. The CDR3 coding sequence is TGTGCCAGCAGCTATAGATTCGAGCAGTACTTC. Translated, it gives CASSYRFEQYF.

Ten or more counts support this clonotype. V usage is TRBV9 and J usage is TRBJ1-3; D unresolved. V was pared by 3 bases and J by 0 bases, with 10 bases between. CDR3 length: 15 amino acids. Germline V gene data show CDR1 as SGDLS and CDR2 as YYNGEE. The CDR3 is CASSADGISGNTIYF. The CDR3 DNA is TGTGCCAGCAGCGCGGACGGGATCTCTGGAAACACCATATATTTT.

This chain joins TRBV29-1 and TRBJ1-5, with D perhaps matching TRBD1 (6 bases). This CDR3 has 14 amino acids. CDR1 SQVTM and CDR2 ANQGSEA come from the germline V gene. CDR3 sequence: CSPTGTSSNQPQHF. The CDR3 DNA reads as TGCAGTCCAACAGGGACATCGAGCAATCAGCCCCAGCATTTT. The variable domain in full, completed from reference TRBV29-1 and TRBJ1-5, reads SAVISQKPSRDICQRGTSLTIQCQVDSQVTMMFWYRQQPGQSLTLIATANQGSEATYESGFVIDKFPISRPNLTFSTLTVSNMSPEDSSIYLCSPTGTSSNQPQHFGDGTRLSIL.